Below are 17 T cell receptor beta chains sequenced from a single sample in a study of regulatory T cells in long-lasting Graves disease. Library construction for TCR beta used iRepertoire HTBI primers and Arm-PCR of CDR3 regions. MiXCR, applied by TCRdb to the multiplex PCR reads, yields one record per CDR3 protein. Of a few hundred thousand distinct CDR3 sequences in the sample, roughly a fifth were seen once. Noted time point: persistent/refractory GD, antithyroid drugs over 5 years with positive TRAb. PBMC RNA was the source of the TCR library. Source: peripheral blood mononuclear cells (PBMCs), taken when the disease was refractory, from a patient treated with antithyroid drugs. These receptors all come from a female donor with Graves disease.

This clonotype was found a few times. This rearrangement joins TRBV5-6 to TRBJ1-5; D gene unclear. This CDR3 is built from 14 residues. Per the germline V gene, CDR1 is SGHDT and CDR2 is YYEEEE. Trimming took 4 bases from V and 6 from J, leaving 14 bases between them. The CDR3 region is CASSAQGVRQPQHF. The CDR3, as DNA: TGTGCCAGCAGCGCCCAAGGTGTGCGTCAGCCCCAGCATTTT. The full variable domain, its missing parts supplied by reference TRBV5-6 and TRBJ1-5, is DAGVTQSPTHLIKTRGQQVTLRCSPKSGHDTVSWYQQALGQGPQFIFQYYEEEERQRGNFPDRFSGHQFPNYSSELNVNALLLGDSALYLCASSAQGVRQPQHFGDGTRLSIL.

This clonotype has just a few counts. The gene calls are TRBV7-3 and TRBJ2-1; 10 nucleotides agree with TRBD2. This CDR3 is built from 15 residues. From germline, CDR1 is SGHTA and CDR2 FQGTGA. Losses at the gene ends were 2 bases for V and 7 bases for J; bases not matched to a gene: 5. The CDR3 protein is CASSLETTSGNEQFF. The CDR3 region has the DNA TGTGCCAGCAGCTTAGAAACGACTAGCGGGAATGAGCAGTTCTTC.

V and J are TRBV4-1 and TRBJ1-2, with 7 nucleotides matching TRBD1. Per the germline V gene, CDR1 is MGHRA and CDR2 is YSYEKL. The CDR3 extends over 15 amino acids. V trimming: 4 bases; J trimming: 5 bases; junction bases outside the gene matches: 10. This chain's CDR3 is CASSLWDSGPYGYTF. As DNA, the CDR3 is TGCGCCAGCAGCCTCTGGGACAGCGGACCATATGGCTACACCTTC.

In regard to this clonotype: This sequence may be a read error, since a much larger clone differs from it by one base. The CDR3 does not close with the conserved phenylalanine or tryptophan, likely indicating a read error. The chain links TRBV2 to TRBJ1-1; D ambiguous. Germline loops: CDR1 SNHLY, CDR2 FYNNEI. Trimming left V 5 bases short and J 5 bases short, with 12 bases between. This CDR3 is built from 13 residues. CDR3 protein: CASSNLRSTEAFL. The CDR3 DNA follows: TGTGCCAGCAGTAACCTCAGGTCGACTGAAGCTTTCCTT.

This clonotype was seen ten or more times. The chain uses TRBV11-2 and TRBJ2-2; perhaps D is TRBD1 or TRBD2 (5 bases each). Germline-derived CDR1 and CDR2 are SGHAT and FQNNGV. Trimming removed 5 bases at V and 2 bases at J, with 15 bases between. CDR3 length: 16 residues. The CDR3 nucleotides read TGTGCCAGCAGCCCAAACTCGGGACGAAACACCGGGGAGCTGTTTTTT. Amino acids: CASSPNSGRNTGELFF.

As for this clonotype: One base away lies a much larger clone, so this may be a sequencing read error. The chain recombines TRBV28 with TRBJ1-5; D not certain. The CDR3 extends over 14 amino acids. Germline lookup yields CDR1 MDHEN and CDR2 SYDVKM. Trimming took 2 bases from V and 1 from J, leaving 6 bases between them. The CDR3 protein is CASSLMVSNQPQHF. CDR3 bases: TGTGCCAGCAGTTTAATGGTAAGCAATCAGCCCCAGCATTTT.

This clonotype was observed at least ten times. The chain links TRBV12-3 or TRBV12-4 to TRBJ1-1; D gene unclear. The germline V and J ends were trimmed by 6 bases and 1 base, with 9 bases remaining between them. The CDR3 length is 13 residues. The CDR3 protein is CASRPTENTEAFF. CDR3 coding DNA: TGTGCCAGCAGACCAACAGAGAACACTGAAGCTTTCTTT.

This clonotype has a single count. The rearrangement links TRBV19 to TRBJ1-1, with D possibly matching TRBD1 (5 bases). CDR1 LNHDA and CDR2 SQIVND come from the germline V gene (reference sequence). CDR3 size: 16 residues. V lost 7 bases to trimming and J lost 5 bases, with 23 bases between them. CDR3 in amino acids: CASIPLRASGLTEAFF. The CDR3 DNA reads TGTGCCAGTATCCCCTTAAGGGCATCAGGGTTGACTGAAGCTTTCTTT.

This chain links TRBV28 with TRBJ2-2; TRBD1 matches 9 bases. Unmatched junction bases numbered 5, after V lost 5 bases and J lost 4 bases. The V gene's germline CDR1 is MDHEN and CDR2 SYDVKM. The CDR3 length is 15 residues. The CDR3: CASSTWDRATGELFF. The DNA of the CDR3 is TGTGCCAGCAGTACCTGGGACAGGGCCACCGGGGAGCTGTTTTTT.

This clonotype was detected ten times or more. The V call is TRBV27, the J call TRBJ1-5; weak D call: TRBD1 (5 bases). This CDR3 has 14 residues. Per germline, CDR1 MNHEY and CDR2 SMNVEV (reference sequence). Trimming shortened V by 3 bases and J by 0 bases, and 6 bases separated the two germline ends. CDR3 nucleotides: TGTGCCAGCAGTTTTCAGGGTAGCAATCAGCCCCAGCATTTT. Its protein product is CASSFQGSNQPQHF.

This clonotype was observed at least ten times. The chain has TRBV6-2 or TRBV6-3 and TRBJ1-1; maybe TRBD1 (6 bases). Looked up from germline, CDR1 is MNHEY and CDR2 is SVGEGT. V dropped 2 bases and J dropped 9 bases, with 22 bases sitting between them. The CDR3 has 16 amino acids. CDR3 region: CASSYILPRGGGQAFF. CDR3 bases: TGTGCCAGCAGTTACATTCTCCCCAGGGGTGGCGGGCAAGCTTTCTTT.

The V gene is TRBV6-5, the J gene TRBJ2-7; no clear D. Germline V gene lookup returns CDR1 MNHEY and CDR2 SVGAGI. The CDR3 totals 14 residues. Trimming removed 2 bases at V and 1 base at J, with 9 bases between. In DNA form, the CDR3 reads TGTGCCAGCAGTTACAACACGGGTTCCTACGAGCAGTACTTC. This translates into CASSYNTGSYEQYF.

This clonotype was seen a few times. This chain uses TRBV19 with TRBJ1-6; D is perhaps TRBD1 (5 bases). V was clipped by 3 bases and J by 8 bases, with 11 bases between them. CDR1 is LNHDA, CDR2 SQIVND, per germline (reference sequence). This CDR3 has 14 residues. The CDR3 DNA follows: TGTGCCAGTAGTATGGTTGGGGCAGATTCACCCCTCCACTTT. It yields the protein CASSMVGADSPLHF.

The rearrangement links TRBV9 to TRBJ1-1; D unresolved. Germline CDR1 reads SGDLS; CDR2 reads YYNGEE. The V end was cut by 4 bases, the J end by 5 bases, with 15 bases between. The CDR3 is 14 amino acids. This chain's CDR3 is CASSPNSGDTEAFF. CDR3 DNA sequence: TGTGCCAGCAGCCCTAACTCCGGGGATACTGAAGCTTTCTTT.

Regarding this clonotype: This sequence may be a read error, since a much larger clone differs from it by one base. This sequence joins TRBV28 and TRBJ2-4; D could derive from TRBD1 or TRBD2 (5 bases each). Germline V gives CDR1 MDHEN, CDR2 SYDVKM. The CDR3 loop spans 12 amino acids. The V gene lost 10 bases and the J gene lost 5 bases, with 12 bases spanning the gap. The CDR3, as DNA: TGTGCCATTAAGGGACGGGAAAACATTCAGTACTTC. Translated, it gives CAIKGRENIQYF.

The chain joins TRBV5-5 to TRBJ2-7, with D hard to call. Germline-derived CDR1 and CDR2 are SGHKS and YYEKEE (reference sequence). The V end lost 0 bases, the J end lost 0 bases, and 7 bases lay between the germline ends. There are 14 residues in the CDR3. CDR3 sequence: CASSLVDLSYEQYF. CDR3 in DNA: TGTGCCAGCAGCTTGGTGGACCTCTCCTACGAGCAGTACTTC. Full variable domain (missing parts from reference TRBV5-5 and TRBJ2-7): DAGVTQSPTHLIKTRGQQVTLRCSPISGHKSVSWYQQVLGQGPQFIFQYYEKEERGRGNFPDRFSARQFPNYSSELNVNALLLGDSALYLCASSLVDLSYEQYFGPGTRLTVT.

This clonotype was counted many times. The chain carries TRBV11-2 and TRBJ1-1; TRBD1 matches at 11 bases. V gave up 3 bases and J gave up 1 base; unmatched junction bases: 7. CDR1 and CDR2 (germline): SGHAT, FQNNGV. The CDR3 extends over 17 amino acids. The CDR3 DNA reads TGTGCCAGCAGCTTGGTAAGGGACAGGGGGAAGAACACTGAAGCTTTCTTT. The encoded protein is CASSLVRDRGKNTEAFF.